A selection of T cell receptor beta chains follows, all from one sample in a study of blood T cell repertoires in COVID-19. Assay: immunoSEQ multiplex PCR; the TCRdb copy retains only in-frame clones and omits some. The table lists about 350,000 clones, around nine tenths of them singletons. Sequencing input: peripheral blood. These receptors all come from a woman aged 60 to 75 with COVID-19, enrolled during active disease. The CDR3 runs from the conserved cysteine through the conserved F or W. D genes are given only for firm matches. Clone size, where shown, is once, few, many, or a class for clones that have expanded.

NA TRBJ2-1 TRBV7-3 NA CASSLIDEQFF TGTGCCAGCAGCTTAATCGATGAGCAGTTCTTC
TRBD1 TRBJ1-2 TRBV5-1 NA CASSSGQVNYGYTF TGCGCCAGCAGCTCGGGACAGGTAAACTATGGCTACACCTTC
NA TRBJ1-1 TRBV5-1 NA CASSFFGPGFDTEAFF TGCGCCAGCAGCTTCTTTGGTCCGGGTTTTGACACTGAAGCTTTCTTT
TRBD1 TRBJ1-1 TRBV2 NA CASSWDRQYTEAFF TGTGCCAGCAGCTGGGACAGGCAATACACTGAAGCTTTCTTT
NA TRBJ1-1 TRBV5-1 NA CASSPNRVTEAFF TGCGCCAGCAGCCCGAACAGGGTTACTGAAGCTTTCTTT
TRBD1 TRBJ1-3 TRBV15 few CATSIGTGYMNTIYF TGTGCCACCAGCATAGGGACAGGTTATATGAACACCATATATTTT
NA TRBJ2-7 TRBV6-2/TRBV6-3 NA CASSLTLGLYEQYF TGTGCCAGCAGTTTGACACTAGGACTCTACGAGCAGTACTTC
NA TRBJ1-2 TRBV7-2 NA CASSFRTDGYTF TGTGCCAGCAGCTTCCGGACAGATGGCTACACCTTC
TRBD1 TRBJ2-1 TRBV6-5 once CASGRRDRGNEQFF TGTGCCAGCGGGAGGAGGGACAGGGGGAATGAGCAGTTCTTC
NA TRBJ1-4 TRBV18 many CASSPGGTNEKLFF TGTGCCAGCTCACCCGGGGGGACTAATGAAAAACTGTTTTTT
TRBD1 TRBJ1-1 TRBV19 NA CASSSPGQPYTEAFF TGTGCCAGTAGTTCCCCGGGACAGCCTTACACTGAAGCTTTCTTT
NA TRBJ2-2 TRBV3-1/TRBV3-2 NA CASSRPNGELFF TGTGCCAGCAGCCGTCCTAACGGGGAGCTGTTTTTT
TRBD1 TRBJ1-6 TRBV27 NA CASSRTGSGAYNSPLHF TGTGCCAGCAGCCGGACAGGATCAGGAGCCTATAATTCACCCCTCCACTTT
NA TRBJ2-5 TRBV2 NA CASSDFQRAAPTQETQYF TGTGCCAGCAGTGACTTTCAGAGGGCAGCGCCGACTCAAGAGACCCAGTACTTC
TRBD1 TRBJ2-3 TRBV4-1 NA CASSQGTGAQRNTDTQYF TGCGCCAGCAGCCAAGGGACAGGGGCACAAAGGAACACAGATACGCAGTATTTT
TRBD2 TRBJ2-7 TRBV7-2 NA CASSPGLARHEQYF TGTGCCAGCAGCCCAGGACTAGCTCGGCACGAGCAGTACTTC
TRBD1 TRBJ1-2 TRBV2 NA CASGRQGLGYGYTF TGTGCCAGCGGGCGACAGGGGTTGGGGTATGGCTACACCTTC
TRBD2 TRBJ2-7 TRBV4-1 NA CASSLRTSGVYEQYF TGCGCCAGCAGCCTCAGGACTAGCGGGGTCTACGAGCAGTACTTC
NA TRBJ1-1 TRBV3-1/TRBV3-2 NA CASSQRETEAFF TGTGCCAGCAGCCAACGGGAAACTGAAGCTTTCTTT
NA TRBJ1-2 TRBV6-5 NA CASSYQFTGGGYTF TGTGCCAGCAGTTACCAGTTCACGGGGGGCGGCTACACCTTC
NA TRBJ2-1 TRBV5-1 NA CASSDQGYNEQFF TGCGCCAGCAGCGACCAGGGGTATAATGAGCAGTTCTTC
NA TRBJ1-2 TRBV28 NA CASSSPGELRGYTF TGTGCCAGCAGTTCCCCCGGCGAACTGCGGGGCTACACCTTC
NA TRBJ1-1 TRBV11-2 NA CASSPWAPNTEAFF TGTGCCAGCAGCCCCTGGGCCCCCAACACTGAAGCTTTCTTT
NA TRBJ1-2 TRBV6-6 NA CASSPGTASYGYTF TGTGCCAGCAGCCCCGGGACTGCCTCCTATGGCTACACCTTC
TRBD1 TRBJ1-6 TRBV28 NA CASRGTVYNSPLHF TGTGCCAGCAGGGGGACAGTCTATAATTCACCCCTCCACTTT
NA TRBJ2-4 TRBV5-5 NA CASQQQNIQYF TGTGCCAGCCAACAACAGAACATTCAGTACTTC
TRBD1 TRBJ1-1 TRBV4-2 NA CASSPTRESRTGGLRGMNTEAFF TGTGCCAGCAGCCCGACTCGGGAATCTCGGACAGGGGGCTTAAGGGGAATGAACACTGAAGCTTTCTTT